Below, 9 T cell receptor beta chains from the same sample are listed, as sequenced in a study of cytomegalovirus exposure and HLA in healthy donors. PCR involved 60 Vbeta and 13 Jbeta primers. TCRdb keeps only in-frame clones here, not all; method: immunoSEQ multiplex PCR. The table includes about 160,000 clones, around 80% detected once. Sequencing used PBMCs. The receptor set was obtained from a female donor in good health and CMV-seronegative.

V and J are TRBV18 and TRBJ2-7; 7 bases are shared with TRBD1. Germline V gene sequence: CDR1 KGHSH, CDR2 LQKENI. The CDR3 is made up of 12 amino acids. V trimming: 3 bases; J trimming: 10 bases; junction bases outside the gene matches: 6. CDR3 coding DNA: TGTGCCAGCTCACCCCCGGACAGGCCCCAGTACTTC. Translated: CASSPPDRPQYF.

The chain employs TRBV5-1 and TRBJ1-1; a weak D match, TRBD1 (6 bases). Germline values: CDR1 SGHRS, CDR2 YFSETQ. Trimming shortened V by 6 bases and J by 1 base, and 16 bases separated the two germline ends. CDR3 length: 15 amino acids. The CDR3 sequence is CASTEKTGGNTEAFF. The CDR3 nucleotides read TGCGCCAGCACCGAAAAGACAGGCGGGAACACTGAAGCTTTCTTT.

The chain has TRBV7-2 and TRBJ2-1; TRBD2 matches at 12 bases. V shed 5 bases and J 9 bases; nucleotides not matched to a gene: 11. Per germline, CDR1 SGHTA and CDR2 FQGNSA. There are 16 residues in the CDR3. The CDR3 nucleotides are TGTGCCAGCAGCCCTAGACTAGCGGGAGCTTCGGGTGAGCAGTTCTTC. It specifies CASSPRLAGASGEQFF.

The chain combines TRBV6-5 with TRBJ2-2; TRBD1 agrees at 9 bases. The germline V gene encodes CDR1 MNHEY and CDR2 SVGAGI. This CDR3 has 16 amino acids. Trimming removed 0 bases from V and 9 bases from J; junction bases left unmatched: 8. The CDR3 nucleotides read TGTGCCAGCAGTTACTCCAGGGGGACAGGGAACCGGGAGCTGTTTTTT. As protein: CASSYSRGTGNRELFF.

This clone has a handful of counts. This sequence joins TRBV6-5 and TRBJ1-2; a possible D gene is TRBD1 (6 bases). This CDR3 region has 15 residues. Trimming took 5 bases from V and 3 from J, leaving 16 bases between them. From germline, CDR1 is MNHEY and CDR2 SVGAGI. CDR3 region: CASSLRNTGYYGYTF. The CDR3 DNA follows: TGTGCCAGCAGTCTGAGGAACACAGGGTACTATGGCTACACCTTC.

The rearrangement links TRBV7-2 to TRBJ1-4, with D maybe TRBD1 (5 bases). The CDR3 totals 14 residues. Trimming took off 2 bases at V and 5 bases at J, with 9 bases between the two ends. CDR1 is SGHTA and CDR2 is FQGNSA in the germline V gene. For the CDR3, the DNA is TGTGCCAGCAGCTTATCAGGGCGAAATGAAAAACTGTTTTTT. Translated, it gives CASSLSGRNEKLFF.

The V gene is TRBV11-2, the J gene TRBJ1-2; TRBD1 might be the D (5 bases). The V and J ends lost 5 bases and 2 bases respectively, with 12 bases between them. From germline, CDR1 is SGHAT and CDR2 FQNNGV. The CDR3 totals 14 residues. The CDR3 loop is CASSPAPGNYGYTF. CDR3 sequence (DNA): TGTGCCAGCAGCCCTGCCCCAGGGAACTATGGCTACACCTTC.

There are a few counts of this clone. The chain combines TRBV5-1 with TRBJ1-1; 8 nucleotides agree with TRBD1. CDR1 SGHRS and CDR2 YFSETQ come from the germline V gene. The CDR3 sequence is 11 residues long. With V trimmed by 4 bases and J by 11 bases, 4 bases remained unmatched. The CDR3 loop is CASSEDRVAFF. The CDR3 coding sequence is TGCGCCAGCAGCGAGGACAGGGTGGCTTTCTTT. Together with reference TRBV5-1 and TRBJ1-1, the CDR3 gives the full variable domain: KAGVTQTPRYLIKTRGQQVTLSCSPISGHRSVSWYQQTPGQGLQFLFEYFSETQRNKGNFPGRFSGRQFSNSRSEMNVSTLELGDSALYLCASSEDRVAFFGQGTRLTVV.

This chain connects TRBV5-1 to TRBJ2-2, with 9 nucleotides matching TRBD2. This CDR3 contains 17 residues. Germline CDR1 reads SGHRS; CDR2 reads YFSETQ. V was clipped by 2 bases and J by 4 bases; unmatched bases: 9. The CDR3 nucleotides read TGCGCCAGCAGCTTCTTGGCGGGGGGGCCGGTCACCGGGGAGCTGTTTTTT. Protein product: CASSFLAGGPVTGELFF.